These T cell receptor beta chains were read from a single sample in a study of OX40 agonist ivuxolimab in advanced cancers. Libraries were prepared by immunoSEQ multiplex PCR; TCRdb keeps only in-frame clonotypes and omits some of them. The sample shows around 72,000 clones, roughly 92% of them seen only once. The material was CD4+ or CD8+ T cells sorted from blood, obtained in a trial of the OX40 agonist ivuxolimab. These receptors were obtained from an adult with an advanced solid tumor such as melanoma, head and neck, liver or kidney cancer. The CDR3 runs from the conserved cysteine through the conserved F or W. Each record gives: J gene, D gene, V gene, clone size, CDR3 protein, CDR3 DNA. D genes are given only for firm matches. Clone sizes are given selectively: once, few, many, or a class where the clone is expanded.

TRBJ1-1,-,TRBV11-3,-,CASSLQGTTEAFF,TGTGCCAGCAGCCTTCAGGGGACTACTGAAGCTTTCTTT
TRBJ2-5,-,TRBV5-3,-,CARSRGVQETQYF,TGTGCCAGAAGCAGGGGAGTCCAAGAGACCCAGTACTTC
TRBJ2-7,TRBD2,TRBV7-6,-,CASSLTSGRLAYEQYF,TGTGCCAGCAGCTTGACTAGCGGGAGACTGGCCTACGAGCAGTACTTC
TRBJ2-1,TRBD2,TRBV4-3,-,CASSQEPYGTSGGAVYNEQFF,TGCGCCAGCAGCCAAGAGCCGTACGGGACTAGCGGGGGGGCTGTCTACAATGAGCAGTTCTTC
TRBJ2-1,TRBD2,TRBV11-3,-,CASSLDRLAGTYNEQFF,TGTGCCAGCAGCTTAGATCGACTAGCGGGGACCTACAATGAGCAGTTCTTC
TRBJ2-3,-,TRBV11-3,-,CASSLGLAAHPTDTQYF,TGTGCCAGCAGCTTAGGTTTAGCGGCGCATCCCACAGATACGCAGTATTTT
TRBJ1-2,-,TRBV15,-,CATSRDLKRSDGYTF,TGTGCCACCAGCAGAGATCTGAAGCGGTCGGATGGCTACACCTTC
TRBJ1-2,-,TRBV13,-,CASSLRGLSNYGYTF,TGTGCCAGCTCCCTCCGGGGCTTGTCTAACTATGGCTACACCTTC
TRBJ2-3,-,TRBV10-2,once,CASSDPPQDTQYF,TGCGCCAGCAGTGACCCCCCCCAAGATACGCAGTATTTT
TRBJ1-4,-,TRBV19,-,CASNAGQARNEKLFF,TGTGCCAGTAATGCCGGGCAGGCCCGTAATGAAAAACTGTTTTTT
TRBJ1-2,-,TRBV5-1,once,CASSLGGGSNYGYTF,TGCGCCAGCAGCTTGGGGGGCGGCTCTAACTATGGCTACACCTTC
TRBJ1-6,TRBD1,TRBV28,-,CASSPHRQGSSYNSPLHF,TGTGCCAGCAGCCCTCATCGACAGGGGAGCTCCTATAATTCACCCCTCCACTTT
TRBJ1-4,-,TRBV19,-,CASALIQGANEKLFF,TGTGCCAGTGCCCTGATACAGGGAGCTAATGAAAAACTGTTTTTT
TRBJ1-4,TRBD1,TRBV6-5,-,CASSLGQATNEKLFF,TGTGCCAGCAGCCTTGGACAGGCAACTAATGAAAAACTGTTTTTT
TRBJ1-6,-,TRBV6-5,-,CASSDDPRSLHF,TGTGCCAGCAGTGACGACCCGAGATCCCTCCACTTT
TRBJ2-5,-,TRBV2,-,CASSEGQETQYF,TGTGCCAGCAGTGAGGGGCAAGAGACCCAGTACTTC
TRBJ2-5,-,TRBV18,-,CASSPVPHSVETQYF,TGTGCCAGCTCACCTGTTCCGCACTCTGTGGAGACCCAGTACTTC
TRBJ1-1,TRBD1,TRBV18,-,CASSPLGQANTEAFF,TGTGCCAGCTCACCACTGGGACAGGCGAACACTGAAGCTTTCTTT
TRBJ2-2,TRBD2,TRBV19,-,CASRINGLGDVGELFF,TGTGCCAGTAGGATTAACGGACTAGGGGACGTCGGGGAGCTGTTTTTT
TRBJ2-7,-,TRBV7-2,-,CASSLQPSFYEQYF,TGTGCCAGCAGCTTACAGCCAAGTTTCTACGAGCAGTACTTC
TRBJ2-5,TRBD1,TRBV5-8,-,CASSSGQQETQYF,TGTGCCAGCAGCTCGGGACAGCAAGAGACCCAGTACTTC
TRBJ2-3,-,TRBV28,-,CASSLRDKYWAQYF,TGTGCCAGCAGTCTCCGGGACAAATATTGGGCGCAGTATTTT
TRBJ2-7,TRBD2,TRBV5-1,once,CASSSLPGLAYEQYF,TGCGCCAGCAGCTCACTTCCGGGACTAGCGTACGAGCAGTACTTC
TRBJ2-2,-,TRBV5-1,-,CASSLSAERTGELFF,TGCGCCAGCAGCTTGTCGGCAGAGCGAACCGGGGAGCTGTTTTTT
TRBJ2-7,TRBD2,TRBV19,-,CASSRSGGNGEQYF,TGTGCCAGTAGTCGGTCGGGGGGGAATGGAGAGCAGTACTTC
TRBJ1-2,-,TRBV7-8,-,CASSSDPLYGYTF,TGTGCCAGCAGCTCGGACCCGTTGTATGGCTACACCTTC
TRBJ1-1,TRBD1,TRBV18,-,CASSPRTGLTEAFF,TGTGCCAGCTCACCCCGGACAGGGCTCACTGAAGCTTTCTTT
TRBJ1-3,-,TRBV27,once,CASSPRGAGNTIYF,TGTGCCAGCAGTCCCCGGGGGGCTGGAAACACCATATATTTT
TRBJ2-2,-,TRBV25-1,-,CASRTDFTGELFF,TGTGCCAGCAGGACAGACTTCACCGGGGAGCTGTTTTTT
TRBJ2-3,-,TRBV11-3,once,CASSQISGYTQYF,TGTGCCAGCAGCCAAATCTCAGGATATACGCAGTATTTT
TRBJ2-3,TRBD2,TRBV9,-,CASSVGTSGGLDTQYF,TGTGCCAGCAGCGTAGGGACTAGCGGGGGGCTTGATACGCAGTATTTT
TRBJ2-3,-,TRBV7-8,-,CASSLMDLFSTDTQYF,TGTGCCAGCAGCCTCATGGACCTATTCTCTACAGATACGCAGTATTTT
TRBJ1-1,-,TRBV7-2,-,CASSLGGLTEAFF,TGTGCCAGCAGCTTAGGGGGGCTCACTGAAGCTTTCTTT
TRBJ1-5,TRBD1,TRBV19,-,CASDRGSNQPQHF,TGTGCCAGCGACAGGGGGAGCAATCAGCCCCAGCATTTT
TRBJ2-2,TRBD2,TRBV18,-,CASSPTSGSGELFF,TGTGCCAGCTCACCAACTAGCGGGAGCGGGGAGCTGTTTTTT
TRBJ1-2,-,TRBV11-2,-,CASSLAQGSRGYTF,TGTGCCAGCAGCTTAGCACAGGGCAGTCGTGGCTACACCTTC
TRBJ1-2,TRBD1,TRBV6-1,-,CASTPTGPIYGYTF,TGTGCCAGCACTCCGACAGGGCCAATCTATGGCTACACCTTC
TRBJ1-6,TRBD1,TRBV9,-,CASSVGGRGDGSPLHF,TGTGCCAGCAGCGTAGGTGGCAGGGGGGACGGTTCACCCCTCCACTTT
TRBJ1-1,TRBD1,TRBV7-8,-,CASSQQGGSTEAFF,TGTGCCAGCAGCCAACAGGGGGGGAGCACTGAAGCTTTCTTT
TRBJ2-3,-,TRBV19,-,CASTLVPGDTQYF,TGTGCCAGTACCCTCGTCCCGGGAGATACGCAGTATTTT
TRBJ2-5,-,TRBV19,-,CASSRDQPGYQETQYF,TGTGCCAGTAGTAGAGACCAACCTGGGTACCAAGAGACCCAGTACTTC
TRBJ2-3,-,TRBV12-5,once,CASGLVSDTQYF,TGTGCTAGTGGTTTGGTAAGCGATACGCAGTATTTT
TRBJ2-2,TRBD1,TRBV7-9,-,CASSWGQEDTGELFF,TGTGCCAGCAGCTGGGGACAGGAGGACACCGGGGAGCTGTTTTTT
TRBJ2-1,-,TRBV5-1,-,CASSPGGLPGYNEQFF,TGCGCCAGCAGCCCTGGAGGGCTACCTGGCTACAATGAGCAGTTCTTC
TRBJ2-7,-,TRBV7-9,-,CASSLVQAVSYEQYF,TGTGCCAGCAGCTTAGTCCAGGCGGTCTCCTACGAGCAGTACTTC
TRBJ1-1,-,TRBV29-1,-,CSGGTVNTEAFF,TGCAGCGGAGGGACCGTGAACACTGAAGCTTTCTTT
TRBJ1-2,-,TRBV6-6,-,CASSRTTSDLLGGYTF,TGTGCCAGCAGCCGCACTACTAGCGACCTACTGGGGGGCTACACCTTC
TRBJ2-3,TRBD1,TRBV29-1,-,CSAGRTGASADTQYF,TGCAGCGCCGGTCGGACAGGGGCTTCGGCAGATACGCAGTATTTT
TRBJ1-2,TRBD1,TRBV18,-,CASSGLRGLWYGYTF,TGTGCCAGCTCAGGACTAAGGGGGCTGTGGTATGGCTACACCTTC
TRBJ2-3,-,TRBV18,-,CASSPTGARTDTQYF,TGTGCCAGCTCACCTACGGGGGCGCGGACAGATACGCAGTATTTT